These T cell receptor beta chains were read from a single sample in a study of cytomegalovirus exposure and HLA in healthy donors. Only in-frame clones appear in the TCRdb table, and some are missing; sequencing was by immunoSEQ multiplex PCR. The data contain more than 70,000 clones, around four fifths of them singletons. The material sequenced was PBMCs. These receptors were collected from a boy younger than 18 in good health and CMV-seronegative. Both conserved end residues are part of each CDR3. A D gene is named only where the DNA matches it firmly. Some rows mark clone size as missing; the rest say once, few, many or name a class of expanded clone.

clone_size d_call cdr3_length j_call v_call cdr3_aa cdr3_nt
NA TRBD1 14 TRBJ2-4 TRBV5-8 CASSLRGPKNIQYF TGTGCCAGCAGCTTGAGGGGGCCCAAAAACATTCAGTACTTC
once NA 13 TRBJ1-2 TRBV4-1 CASSQRETYGYTF TGCGCCAGCAGCCAAAGGGAGACCTATGGCTACACCTTC
NA NA 14 TRBJ1-5 TRBV19 CASSIFTGRQPQHF TGTGCCAGTAGTATTTTTACAGGGCGACAGCCCCAGCATTTT
NA NA 15 TRBJ2-2 TRBV6-5 CASSYAPSLAGELFF TGTGCCAGCAGTTACGCGCCGTCACTAGCTGGGGAGCTGTTTTTT
NA NA 13 TRBJ1-1 TRBV30 CAWNGAGHPEAFF TGTGCCTGGAATGGGGCAGGGCACCCTGAAGCTTTCTTT
few NA 15 TRBJ2-1 TRBV2 CASSEGTGAYNEQFF TGTGCCAGCAGTGAGGGGACGGGAGCCTACAATGAGCAGTTCTTC
few TRBD1 16 TRBJ2-7 TRBV6-6 CASSYSKPTGRYEQYF TGTGCCAGCAGTTACTCGAAACCGACAGGGCGCTACGAGCAGTACTTC
NA TRBD1 13 TRBJ1-1 TRBV29-1 CSVRDSVNTEAFF TGCAGCGTCCGGGACAGTGTGAACACTGAAGCTTTCTTT
NA TRBD1 15 TRBJ2-2 TRBV29-1 CSVEGRAGGTGELFF TGCAGCGTTGAAGGGCGGGCAGGGGGCACCGGGGAGCTGTTTTTT
NA NA 13 TRBJ1-4 TRBV5-6 CASSLASGEKLFF TGTGCCAGCAGCTTGGCGTCGGGTGAAAAACTGTTTTTT
NA NA 10 TRBJ2-1 TRBV29-1 CSAGVDEQFF TGCAGCGCCGGAGTGGATGAGCAGTTCTTC
NA NA 19 TRBJ2-3 TRBV9 CASSVLGPSSGSSTDTQYF TGTGCCAGCAGCGTACTAGGCCCCTCGAGCGGCTCTAGCACAGATACGCAGTATTTT
NA TRBD1 15 TRBJ1-5 TRBV7-8 CASSIADRGYQPQHF TGTGCCAGCAGCATTGCAGACAGGGGCTATCAGCCCCAGCATTTT
few NA 13 TRBJ1-1 TRBV18 CASSPHPGTEAFF TGTGCCAGCTCACCACATCCGGGGACTGAAGCTTTCTTT
NA NA 14 TRBJ2-7 TRBV5-8 CASSPRDRYYEQYF TGTGCCAGCAGCCCTCGTGACAGGTACTACGAGCAGTACTTC
few NA 14 TRBJ1-2 TRBV6-5 CASSYSRGPYGYTF TGTGCCAGCAGTTACTCGCGGGGTCCCTATGGCTACACCTTC
NA TRBD1 15 TRBJ2-3 TRBV7-9 CASSQGQARTDTQYF TGTGCCAGCAGCCAAGGACAGGCCCGCACAGATACGCAGTATTTT
NA NA 15 TRBJ2-7 TRBV2 CASRALAAPPYEQYF TGTGCCAGCAGGGCGCTGGCGGCACCGCCCTACGAGCAGTACTTC
NA NA 14 TRBJ2-1 TRBV6-5 CASREGRSYNEQFF TGTGCCAGCAGGGAAGGGAGGTCCTACAATGAGCAGTTCTTC
NA NA 12 TRBJ1-4 TRBV5-6 CASRTPGEKLFF TGTGCCAGCAGGACCCCGGGGGAAAAACTGTTTTTT
NA NA 15 TRBJ1-5 TRBV4-3 CASSQDMVTTGAQHF TGCGCCAGCAGCCAAGATATGGTGACCACAGGTGCCCAGCATTTT
NA NA 13 TRBJ2-2 TRBV27 CASSFSNTGELFF TGTGCCAGCAGTTTCTCCAACACCGGGGAGCTGTTTTTT
NA NA 15 TRBJ2-7 TRBV7-9 CASSFVDLGVGEQYF TGTGCCAGCAGCTTCGTTGATCTGGGCGTCGGCGAGCAGTACTTC
NA TRBD1 14 TRBJ1-1 TRBV19 CASSVGTVNTEAFF TGTGCCAGTAGTGTCGGGACAGTCAACACTGAAGCTTTCTTT
NA TRBD2 15 TRBJ2-1 TRBV27 CASSFSGHSYNEQFF TGTGCCAGCAGTTTTAGCGGGCACTCCTACAATGAGCAGTTCTTC
once NA 13 TRBJ2-1 TRBV11-2 CASRMDSYNEQFF TGTGCCAGCAGGATGGACAGTTACAATGAGCAGTTCTTC
few TRBD1 15 TRBJ2-5 TRBV5-1 CASSGGTGVLETQYF TGCGCCAGCAGCGGAGGGACAGGGGTCCTAGAGACCCAGTACTTC
NA NA 14 TRBJ1-1 TRBV28 CASSLAGWNTEAFF TGTGCCAGCAGTTTAGCAGGGTGGAACACTGAAGCTTTCTTT
few TRBD2 12 TRBJ2-7 TRBV27 CASSSSGYEQYF TGTGCCAGCAGTTCTAGCGGATACGAGCAGTACTTC
NA NA 14 TRBJ1-2 TRBV7-9 CASSSAEGANGYTF TGTGCCAGCAGCTCCGCGGAGGGAGCCAATGGCTACACCTTC
NA TRBD2 16 TRBJ2-7 TRBV11-2 CASSWGAGEGRYEQYF TGTGCCAGCAGCTGGGGAGCGGGAGAGGGTAGATACGAGCAGTACTTC
NA TRBD1 13 TRBJ1-5 TRBV30 CAWNDRDNQPQHF TGTGCCTGGAACGACAGGGACAATCAGCCCCAGCATTTT
NA TRBD1 16 TRBJ1-1 TRBV7-8 CASSSAVGTGGTEAFF TGTGCCAGCAGCTCCGCAGTAGGGACAGGGGGGACTGAAGCTTTCTTT
NA TRBD1 13 TRBJ1-5 TRBV2 CASIPDRGEPQHF TGTGCCAGCATTCCGGACAGGGGTGAGCCCCAGCATTTT
NA TRBD1 13 TRBJ2-7 TRBV27 CASSRGLPYEQYF TGTGCCAGCAGCAGGGGGCTCCCCTACGAGCAGTACTTC
NA NA 13 TRBJ2-3 TRBV9 CASSVGRANTQYF TGTGCCAGCAGCGTAGGGAGGGCAAATACGCAGTATTTT
once NA 14 TRBJ1-2 TRBV6-5 CASSLRTANYGYTF TGTGCCAGCAGTCTCAGGACTGCTAACTATGGCTACACCTTC